This TCR beta chain emerged from a study of blood T cell repertoires in COVID-19. A few counts support this clone. Produced via immunoSEQ multiplex PCR; TCRdb's table is partial and in-frame only. The sample carries around 250,000 clones, around 86% recorded once. The sample taken for sequencing was PBMCs or T cells enriched from blood (not recorded which). This TCR was sampled from a man aged 18 to 29 who had recovered from COVID-19.

For the CDR3, the DNA is TGTGCCAGCAGCTTACAGGCTAGCGGGGCTACGCGTGAGCAGTTCTTC. Its translation: CASSLQASGATREQFF. The J gene is TRBJ2-1, the V gene TRBV7-8; 9 bases map to TRBD2. After removal of 2 bases from V and 9 bases from J, the junction contained 11 bases not matched to a gene. The CDR3 runs to 16 residues. Germline V gives CDR1 SGHVS, CDR2 FQNEAQ.